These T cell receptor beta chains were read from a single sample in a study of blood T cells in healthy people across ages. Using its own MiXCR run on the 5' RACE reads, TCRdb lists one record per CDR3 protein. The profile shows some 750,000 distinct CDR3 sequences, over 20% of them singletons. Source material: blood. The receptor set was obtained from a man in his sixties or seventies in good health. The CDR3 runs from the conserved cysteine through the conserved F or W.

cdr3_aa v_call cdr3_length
CASSIDSGTRHYGYTF TRBV5-5 16
CASSLEGTSGVDTQYF TRBV5-1 16
CASSATIRSPLHF TRBV9 13
CASSSIPDSSTDTQYF TRBV7-3 16
CATSQMGTEAFF TRBV15 12
CASSHTRGSSSPLHF TRBV12-3/TRBV12-4 15
CASSASSNTGELFF TRBV11-2 14
CAWEQGPTEAFF TRBV30 12
CSARDPSSGSYDTQYF TRBV20-1 16
CASSAASGRLVGELFF TRBV11-2 16
CSAVAGVEQFF TRBV20-1 11
CASSPWGQGAKNIQYF TRBV14 16
CASSPTDQSTDTQYF TRBV3-1 15
CASSLGSLSTDTQYF TRBV12-3/TRBV12-4 15
CASSQVEQTVRPQHF TRBV4-1 15
CSVRRGGGYEQYF TRBV29-1 13
CSAASSGNYEQYF TRBV20-1 13